This TCR beta chain stems from a study of human T cells and chemical hapten exposure (dated by TCRdb to about 2021). With respect to the entire study: For sensitization, 2% DPC in acetone was applied to a roughly 2 cm by roughly 2 cm area of upper inner arm skin. Blood for TCR sequencing was provided by twenty-nine alopecia patients at one to four time points (pre-sensitization, 2, 6 and 24 weeks). This study followed changes in the peripheral blood TCR repertoire in vivo during primary and secondary sensitization of alopecia patients to the hapten diphenylcyclopropenone (DPC). Blood samples were taken from patients before sensitization (week 0) and at 2, 6 and about 24 weeks after DPC sensitization. Patch tests used Finn chambers with 0.01% DPC on the upper back, scored after 6 days by International Contact Dermatitis Research Group standards. The libraries were sequenced as a pool, and the TCR yield per sample differed mostly because of small variations in library volumes within the pool. Throughout the approximately 26-week study period, patients were also given weekly therapeutic DPC doses on the scalp. The mostly female patient cohort included alopecia areata with under or over 50% scalp involvement, alopecia totalis and alopecia universalis. General study outcomes and caveats: Compared with pre-sensitization or healthy control sets, expanded TCRs formed significantly more large CDR3 similarity clusters, which is consistent with antigen-driven responses. DPC sensitization did not change the number of TCRs with a frequency above 1 in 1000, and there was no evidence of changes in global repertoire structure. After repeated subsampling, the strength of the expansion versus patch-test correlation and the threshold at which it became significant changed. Patch test score was positively correlated with the number of PT1 expanded TCRs, with significance at thresholds 8, 16 and 32 but not at 4. All patients had alopecia, a presumed autoimmune disease, so their immune response might differ from that of healthy individuals.

Libraries were built with RACE. Sequencing used a NextSeq 500. During library preparation, unique molecular identifiers were attached to individual cDNA molecules so that TCRs could be counted quantitatively and reproducibly. For every blood RNA sample, sequencing covered both the TCR alpha and TCR beta chains. The paper's data handling went like this. The median number of TCRs per sample was approximately 98,000, ranging from about 20,000 to 750,000. The Decombinator software suite was used to annotate V, J and CDR3 in the TCR reads. Every sample was subsampled to the same number of TCRs (28,000) for the PS versus PT1 abundance plots. TCRs were defined as expanded if absent before sensitization and observed at least eight times at the 2-week time point. Using fastp at Q25 and MiXCR, TCRdb reprocessed the public reads and kept productive beta chains. Every entry covers one CDR3 protein and lists the most common genes and DNA from its rows. Clone size and V and J calls follow TCRdb, not the original study. The sample records roughly 89,000 distinct CDR3 sequences, 11% of which are singletons. The top ten clonotypes cover around 1.1% of the sample.

About this clonotype itself: What antigen it recognizes has not been identified. No per-base quality is available; no much larger clone lies one base away.

The sample's time point, from its label and the paper: patch test 3, about 24 weeks after DPC sensitization. The intended sense of this specimen's treatment or condition label: therapeutic diphenylcyclopropenone sensitization with weekly scalp DPC. At every patch-test visit, the blood draw took place before the patch test was put on. Patients were considered eligible if aged 18 to 70, diagnosed with alopecia and deemed suitable for DPC therapy, and patients were excluded if pregnant. Total RNA was extracted from unfractionated whole blood that had been collected in Tempus Blood RNA tubes. The CDR3 starts with the cysteine, ends with the phenylalanine, and has 14 residues. The DNA shown is the 42-base CDR3, in frame from base 1. CDR1 and CDR2, per the germline V gene (reference sequence), are SGHNT and YYREEE. V and J are truncated by 3 bases and 5 bases respectively, leaving an intervening sequence of 11 bases.

This receptor was identified in a young woman with alopecia areata. Some clones in this sample may be carry-over from other donors' samples. The sequence is built from TRBV5-4 and TRBJ1-4; the D gene is possibly TRBD1, with 6 bases matching. The starting material was whole blood, obtained in connection with sensitization to the hapten diphenylcyclopropenone (DPC). The CDR3 loop reads CASSSNQGNEKLFF. The sequence in DNA is TGTGCCAGCAGCTCCAACCAGGGGAATGAAAAACTGTTTTTT.